This T cell receptor (beta chain) was found in a study of PD-1 blockade in classical Hodgkin lymphoma. Study conclusions and caveats: Reports indicated that newly diagnosed patients had lower baseline TCR diversity than healthy donors did. Complete responders' diversity at baseline resembled that of newly diagnosed patients. Although disease activity or prior therapy may be involved, causes of the repertoire differences remain undefined. By cycle point C4D1, TCR diversity had risen significantly in CD4+ cells (but not CD8+ cells).

Some clones are missing from TCRdb's copy, which holds only in-frame ones; the method was immunoSEQ multiplex PCR. Of some 90,000 clones in the sample, over 80% were seen once. In the case of this clone: The antigen is undetermined.

The V gene's germline CDR1 is MNHNS and CDR2 SASEGT. This CDR3 spans 13 amino acids. Trimming removed 4 bases at V and 7 bases at J, with 13 bases between. Time point denoted: cycle 4 day 1 (C4D1), after six to seven weeks of nivolumab. Every patient relapsed after autologous stem cell transplantation, and brentuximab vedotin exposure varied. The sample consisted of peripheral blood mononuclear cells (PBMCs), taken before the fourth cycle of nivolumab. The rearrangement links TRBV6-1 to TRBJ1-1, with D tentatively TRBD1 (5 bases). The clonotype originates from a human donor with classical Hodgkin lymphoma. This chain's CDR3 is CASSGRAVLEAFF. CDR3 bases: TGTGCCAGCAGTGGCAGGGCCGTTCTTGAAGCTTTCTTT.